The 5 T cell receptor beta chains in this list originate from one sample, sequenced in a study of cytomegalovirus exposure and HLA in healthy donors. Sequenced by immunoSEQ multiplex PCR; TCRdb stores in-frame clones only, minus some. The sample contains 85,000 to 120,000 clones, 88% of which appear only once. Sample: PBMCs. All receptors come from a woman aged 18-29 years in good health and CMV-seropositive.

The chain combines TRBV6-4 with TRBJ2-1; D may be TRBD2 (6 bases). This CDR3 has 15 residues. Germline V gene lookup returns CDR1 MRHNA and CDR2 SNTAGT. V was clipped by 6 bases and J by 4 bases, with 16 bases between them. The CDR3 coding sequence is TGTGCCAGCAGCGTAACCGGGACTGATTACAATGAGCAGTTCTTC. This sequence encodes CASSVTGTDYNEQFF.

The CDR3 coding sequence is TGCGCCAGCAGCCAATTGACAGGGGGAAATCAGCCCCAGCATTTT. This encodes CASSQLTGGNQPQHF. The genes are TRBV4-1 and TRBJ1-5, with TRBD1 matching 9 bases. Germline loops: CDR1 MGHRA, CDR2 YSYEKL. The CDR3 is made up of 15 amino acids. V trimming: 2 bases; J trimming: 4 bases; junction bases outside the gene matches: 3.

This clone was recorded a few times. This chain joins TRBV7-7 and TRBJ1-6; a weak D match, TRBD1 (5 bases). Germline CDR1 and CDR2: SSHAT and FNYEAQ (reference sequence). Trimming pared 2 bases from V and 9 bases from J, leaving 14 bases between. CDR3 length: 15 residues. CDR3 nucleotide sequence: TGTGCCAGCAGCTTAAATCCCGGGGGTGCTTCACCCCTCCACTTT. Its protein product is CASSLNPGGASPLHF.

The CDR3 DNA reads as TGTGCCAGCACGTCCCGGGATGTCCCCCACAATGAGCAGTTCTTC. Encoded protein: CASTSRDVPHNEQFF. The chain carries TRBV28 and TRBJ2-1; weak D call: TRBD2 (5 bases). This CDR3 spans 15 amino acids. Germline V lookup: CDR1 MDHEN, CDR2 SYDVKM. Between the trimmed V and J ends, which lost 7 bases and 5 bases, there was a span of 18 bases.

The chain links TRBV28 to TRBJ1-3, with a weak D call TRBD1 (5 bases). The germline CDR1 and CDR2 sequences are MDHEN and SYDVKM. V lost 3 bases, J lost 0 bases, and 9 bases lay in between. This CDR3 region has 15 residues. CDR3: CASSFQDSSGNTIYF. CDR3 nucleotides: TGTGCCAGCAGTTTCCAAGACAGCTCTGGAAACACCATATATTTT.